The 21 T cell receptor beta chains reported below all come from one sample, sequenced in a study of blood T cell repertoires in COVID-19. Measured with immunoSEQ multiplex PCR; TCRdb has only the in-frame clones, and not every one. The sample includes approximately 310,000 clones, around 90% of them seen just once. The sample comprised peripheral blood. The origin of the receptors is a man between 50 and 59 years old with active or convalescent COVID-19.

This clone occurred a few times. This chain uses TRBV15 with TRBJ1-5; tentative D call: TRBD1 (5 bases). Trimming took 4 bases from V and 9 from J, leaving 13 bases between them. The CDR3 consists of 13 residues. Germline CDR1 is LNHNV and CDR2 is YYDKDF (reference sequence). CDR3 region: CATSKGVFGPQHF. CDR3 sequence (DNA): TGTGCCACCAGCAAAGGGGTTTTTGGGCCCCAGCATTTT.

This clone has only one observation. The chain uses TRBV3-1 (or the pseudogene TRBV3-2) and TRBJ2-1; TRBD2 aligns across 14 bases. The CDR3 contains 22 residues. The V gene's germline CDR1 is LGHDT and CDR2 YNNKEL (reference sequence). With 0 bases clipped from V and 6 bases from J, the junction kept 19 bases outside the gene matches. The CDR3 spells CASSQDFGWTSGGKKRVNEQFF. CDR3 nucleotide sequence: TGTGCCAGCAGCCAAGATTTTGGGTGGACTAGCGGGGGGAAAAAAAGGGTCAATGAGCAGTTCTTC.

This sequence joins TRBV28 and TRBJ1-6; 8 positions agree with TRBD1. J was trimmed by 6 bases and V by 6 bases; bases with no gene match: 7. Per germline, CDR1 MDHEN and CDR2 SYDVKM. The length of the CDR3 is 15 residues. The CDR3 loop reads CASSPGQALNSPLHF. The CDR3 coding sequence is TGTGCCAGCAGCCCGGGACAGGCCCTTAATTCACCCCTCCACTTT.

This clone has just one count. The V gene is TRBV6-6, the J gene TRBJ2-4; TRBD2 might be the D (5 bases). The CDR3 length is 14 residues. V was clipped by 6 bases and J by 2 bases, with 11 bases between them. Germline loops: CDR1 MNHNY, CDR2 SVGAGI (reference sequence). The CDR3 nucleotides are TGTGCCAGCAGGGACCCCGGGACCAAAAACATTCAGTACTTC. Protein: CASRDPGTKNIQYF.

The CDR3 DNA reads TGCAGCGTGACGTCCCTAGAGCAGTCCTTCACAGATACGCAGTATTTT. Protein product: CSVTSLEQSFTDTQYF. V is TRBV29-1 and J is TRBJ2-3; the D is unclear. Germline V lookup: CDR1 SQVTM, CDR2 ANQGSEA. V lost 6 bases, J lost 2 bases, and 21 bases lay in between. CDR3 length: 16 amino acids.

The V and J genes are TRBV2 and TRBJ1-4; TRBD1 matches at 11 bases. The CDR3 spans 14 residues. Germline lookup yields CDR1 SNHLY and CDR2 FYNNEI. The junction had 6 bases not matched to a gene; V was cut back by 7 bases and J by 8 bases. The CDR3 sequence: CASKWTGGLEKLFF. In DNA form, the CDR3 reads TGTGCCAGCAAATGGACAGGGGGCTTGGAAAAACTGTTTTTT.

The chain couples TRBV7-2 to TRBJ1-6; D is perhaps TRBD1 (5 bases). Germline lookup yields CDR1 SGHTA and CDR2 FQGNSA. This CDR3 comprises 15 residues. V lost 4 bases and J lost 6, with 13 bases in between. The CDR3 sequence: CASSSQGLINSPLHF. In DNA, the CDR3 is TGTGCCAGCAGCTCCCAGGGACTGATTAATTCACCCCTCCACTTT.

This clone was recorded only once. The chain employs TRBV11-3 and TRBJ2-1; D might be TRBD2 (5 bases). V was trimmed by 1 base and J by 6 bases, leaving 13 bases between them. CDR3 length: 15 residues. The V gene's germline CDR1 is SGHNT and CDR2 YENEEA. The chain's CDR3 is CASSLGESPLNEQFF. CDR3 in DNA: TGTGCCAGCAGCTTAGGGGAGAGCCCCCTCAATGAGCAGTTCTTC.

V and J are TRBV5-1 and TRBJ1-1; weak D call: TRBD1 (5 bases). The CDR3 length is 14 residues. Trimming removed 2 bases at V and 3 bases at J, with 11 bases between. Germline V gives CDR1 SGHRS, CDR2 YFSETQ. The CDR3 DNA sequence: TGCGCCAGCAGCTTAGTCCGGGGGGACACTGAAGCTTTCTTT. Its translation is CASSLVRGDTEAFF.

This clone has just a few counts. The chain uses TRBV30 and TRBJ1-1, with 8 positions matching TRBD1. CDR1 and CDR2 (germline): GTSNPN, SVGIG (reference sequence). Trimming took 7 bases from V and 10 from J; bases not matched to a gene: 11. This CDR3 contains 12 residues. For the CDR3, the DNA is TGTGCCTCATCACGTGGACAGGGTGGAGCTTTCTTT. Residues: CASSRGQGGAFF.

This clone was seen more than once but under ten times. The chain uses TRBV2 and TRBJ1-3; D unclear. Looked up from germline, CDR1 is SNHLY and CDR2 is FYNNEI. The V gene lost 9 bases and the J gene lost 0 bases, with 18 bases spanning the gap. CDR3 length: 16 residues. CDR3 region: CASSIVYHSSGNTIYF. CDR3 nucleotides: TGTGCCAGTAGTATTGTTTACCATAGCTCTGGAAACACCATATATTTT.

The chain has TRBV7-9 and TRBJ2-3, with D possibly matching TRBD1 (5 bases). Trimming removed 5 bases at V and 5 bases at J, with 11 bases between. CDR3 length: 13 residues. Germline V CDR1 and CDR2: SEHNR, FQNEAQ (reference sequence). CDR3 in DNA: TGTGCCAGCAGCCTCAAACAGGTAGATACGCAGTATTTT. Amino acids: CASSLKQVDTQYF. The variable domain in full, with the rest retrieved from reference TRBV7-9 and TRBJ2-3, is DTGVSQNPRHKITKRGQNVTFRCDPISEHNRLYWYRQTLGQGPEFLTYFQNEAQLEKSRLLSDRFSAERPKGSFSTLEIQRTEQGDSAMYLCASSLKQVDTQYFGPGTRLTVL.

This chain links TRBV29-1 with TRBJ2-1, with TRBD1 as a possible D gene (5 bases). The CDR3 extends over 18 amino acids. Trimming cost V 0 bases and J 3 bases, with 21 bases left between them. The germline V gene has CDR1 SQVTM and CDR2 ANQGSEA. This CDR3 is CSVEDRSRWGNYYNEQFF. The CDR3 DNA follows: TGCAGCGTTGAAGATCGAAGTCGCTGGGGCAATTACTACAATGAGCAGTTCTTC.

The chain carries TRBV6-5 and TRBJ2-1; 8 bases agree with TRBD2. The germline gives CDR1 MNHEY, CDR2 SVGAGI. The CDR3 has 11 residues. J lost 9 bases, V lost 6 bases, and 1 base had no gene match. The DNA of the CDR3 is TGTGCCAGCAGCCGGGGGGGTGAGCAGTTCTTC. As protein: CASSRGGEQFF.

The chain joins TRBV18 to TRBJ2-5; 10 bases map to TRBD2. After removal of 4 bases from V and 5 bases from J, the junction contained 7 bases not matched to a gene. The CDR3 length is 15 residues. Looked up from germline, CDR1 is KGHSH and CDR2 is LQKENI. CDR3 in DNA: TGTGCCAGCTCACAGACCGTAGCGGGAGGTGAGACCCAGTACTTC. Its protein product is CASSQTVAGGETQYF.

The chain combines TRBV5-1 with TRBJ2-7, with TRBD1 identical over 12 bases. CDR3 length: 16 residues. V was pared by 0 bases and J by 3 bases, with 4 bases of the junction left unmatched. CDR1 and CDR2 (germline): SGHRS, YFSETQ. Written as DNA, the CDR3 is TGCGCCAGCAGCTTGGGGGGACAGGGGGCAGACTACGAGCAGTACTTC. It is translated as CASSLGGQGADYEQYF.

Only one count was recorded for this clone. V is TRBV2 and J is TRBJ1-4, with 9 bases lining up with TRBD1. The CDR3 covers 17 residues. The germline CDR1 and CDR2 sequences are SNHLY and FYNNEI. Losses at the gene ends were 6 bases for V and 3 bases for J; bases not matched to a gene: 11. The CDR3 loop is CASRKTGGYISNEKLFF. CDR3 coding DNA: TGTGCCAGCAGGAAGACAGGGGGATACATCTCTAATGAAAAACTGTTTTTT.

This clone has just a few counts. This chain connects TRBV3-1 (or the pseudogene TRBV3-2) to TRBJ2-2; 7 bases match TRBD2. This CDR3 contains 17 residues. Germline lookup yields CDR1 LGHDT and CDR2 YNNKEL (reference sequence). Germline trimming cut 0 bases from V and 0 bases from J; bases unmatched to any gene: 4. The CDR3 reads CASSQEWGRANTGELFF. In DNA form, the CDR3 reads TGTGCCAGCAGCCAAGAATGGGGGAGGGCGAACACCGGGGAGCTGTTTTTT.

CDR3 nucleotide sequence: TGTGCCAGCAGCCAACTAGACATAGGGTTGGCAGGGTCTGGCTACACCTTC. This translates into CASSQLDIGLAGSGYTF. This sequence joins TRBV3-1 (or the pseudogene TRBV3-2) and TRBJ1-2; perhaps TRBD1 as D (5 bases). The CDR3 has 17 amino acids. V dropped 2 bases and J dropped 7 bases, with 23 bases sitting between them. Germline CDR1 and CDR2: LGHDT and YNNKEL (reference sequence).

CDR3 bases: TGCGCCAGCAGCTTGGAGCCAACGGGGGTGAACACTGAAGCTTTCTTT. Translation gives CASSLEPTGVNTEAFF. The chain couples TRBV5-1 to TRBJ1-1, with D perhaps matching TRBD1 (5 bases). The CDR3 is 16 residues long. Between the trimmed V and J ends, which lost 0 bases and 0 bases, there was a span of 12 bases. Germline CDR1 and CDR2: SGHRS and YFSETQ.

The J gene is TRBJ2-7, the V gene TRBV11-2; 7 nucleotides line up with TRBD2. The CDR3 is 17 residues long. With V trimmed by 6 bases and J by 2 bases, 16 bases remained unmatched. Germline-derived CDR1 and CDR2 are SGHAT and FQNNGV. CDR3 loop: CASRSSGYLETTYEQYF. In DNA, the CDR3 is TGTGCCAGCAGGTCTAGCGGTTACCTAGAAACAACCTACGAGCAGTACTTC.